The 30 T cell receptor beta chains given below trace back to one sample, sequenced in a study of cytomegalovirus exposure and HLA in healthy donors. PCR primers comprised 60 Vbeta and 13 Jbeta primers. Method: immunoSEQ multiplex PCR; TCRdb's copy keeps in-frame clones and lacks some. The sample contains about 130,000 clones, 55% to 75% of which appear only once. The source material was PBMCs. The receptor set was obtained from a man between 25 and 39 years old in good health and CMV-seronegative.

J is TRBJ2-2 and V is TRBV10-1; D is unclear. This CDR3 is built from 11 residues. The V end was cut by 6 bases, the J end by 5 bases, with 4 bases between. CDR1 WNHNN and CDR2 SYGVQD come from the germline V gene (reference sequence). CDR3 DNA sequence: TGCGCCAGCAGCAGTACCGGGGAGCTGTTTTTT. It is translated as CASSSTGELFF.

The chain links TRBV4-1 to TRBJ2-1; TRBD1 aligns across 10 bases. Germline CDR1 reads MGHRA; CDR2 reads YSYEKL. J gave up 4 bases and V 4 bases, and 4 bases lay outside the gene matches. This CDR3 has 15 amino acids. In DNA form, the CDR3 reads TGCGCCAGCAGCCTCGGGACAGGGGAATACAATGAGCAGTTCTTC. Translation gives CASSLGTGEYNEQFF.

The J gene is TRBJ2-7, the V gene TRBV7-9; maybe TRBD1 (6 bases). The length of the CDR3 is 15 residues. V lost 5 bases and J lost 1, with 15 bases in between. Germline CDR1 is SEHNR and CDR2 is FQNEAQ (reference sequence). CDR3 coding DNA: TGTGCCAGCAGCCCCGGAGGCAGGGGATCCTACGAGCAGTACTTC. This encodes CASSPGGRGSYEQYF.

In this sample, this clone turned up a few times. The chain uses TRBV27 and TRBJ1-2, with D unresolved. Deletions cut 5 bases from V and 0 bases from J, with 13 bases between. Germline V gives CDR1 MNHEY, CDR2 SMNVEV (reference sequence). The length of the CDR3 is 15 residues. For the CDR3, the DNA is TGTGCCAGCAGTGCCCGACCGGGAGCTAACTATGGCTACACCTTC. This gives the protein CASSARPGANYGYTF.

The V and J genes are TRBV5-4 and TRBJ2-2, with 9 positions matching TRBD2. CDR1 is SGHNT, CDR2 YYREEE, per germline (reference sequence). This CDR3 is built from 16 residues. V lost 3 bases, J lost 6 bases, and 9 bases stayed unmatched. CDR3 sequence reads: CASSYLTAGGPGELFF. The CDR3 DNA follows: TGTGCCAGCAGCTACCTCACCGCGGGGGGGCCCGGGGAGCTGTTTTTT.

The V call is TRBV11-2, the J call TRBJ2-7; the match to TRBD2 covers 8 bases. The junction had 7 bases not matched to a gene; V was cut back by 0 bases and J by 3 bases. The CDR3 sequence is 16 residues long. CDR1 SGHAT and CDR2 FQNNGV come from the germline V gene. This CDR3 is CASSLDPGLGYYEQYF. The CDR3 DNA is TGTGCCAGCAGCTTAGACCCGGGACTAGGATACTACGAGCAGTACTTC.

This clone has more than one count but fewer than ten. The chain links TRBV7-9 to TRBJ1-2; no reliable D call. Germline CDR1 reads SEHNR; CDR2 reads FQNEAQ (reference sequence). The CDR3 runs 13 residues. Trimming removed 5 bases at V and 0 bases at J, with 7 bases between. CDR3 region: CASSQDTNYGYTF. The CDR3, as DNA: TGTGCCAGCAGCCAGGATACTAACTATGGCTACACCTTC. The full variable domain, completed using reference TRBV7-9 and TRBJ1-2, is DTGVSQNPRHKITKRGQNVTFRCDPISEHNRLYWYRQTLGQGPEFLTYFQNEAQLEKSRLLSDRFSAERPKGSFSTLEIQRTEQGDSAMYLCASSQDTNYGYTFGSGTRLTVV.

The rearrangement joins TRBV7-2 to TRBJ1-5, with a tentative D call TRBD1 (5 bases). The CDR3 is 15 residues long. The ends were cut back, 1 base at V and 6 bases at J, with 13 bases in the middle. The germline V gene encodes CDR1 SGHTA and CDR2 FQGNSA. CDR3 loop: CASSLGQAGTQPQHF. The CDR3 DNA reads TGTGCCAGCAGCTTAGGTCAGGCGGGGACTCAGCCCCAGCATTTT.

This chain joins TRBV10-3 and TRBJ2-7; 8 bases line up with TRBD1. CDR1 and CDR2 from the germline V gene are ENHRY and SYGVKD. Trimming at V came to 9 bases and at J to 3 bases, leaving 7 bases not matched to a gene. The length of the CDR3 is 13 residues. CDR3 coding DNA: TGTGCCATGGCCGAGACAGGGGTCTACGAGCAGTACTTC. Protein sequence: CAMAETGVYEQYF.

The chain couples TRBV7-6 to TRBJ2-1; D is perhaps TRBD1 (6 bases). This CDR3 is 14 amino acids long. Between the trimmed V and J ends, which lost 1 base and 8 bases, there was a span of 12 bases. Looked up from germline, CDR1 is SGHVS and CDR2 is FNYEAQ. CDR3 sequence reads: CASSLVNRVDEQFF. In DNA, the CDR3 is TGTGCCAGCAGCTTAGTTAACAGGGTCGATGAGCAGTTCTTC.

There are a few counts of this clone. The chain recombines TRBV6-5 with TRBJ1-1; TRBD1 agrees at 10 bases. This CDR3 is 13 amino acids long. Germline V CDR1 and CDR2: MNHEY, SVGAGI. V shed 6 bases, J shed 4 bases, and the junction held 2 bases outside the gene matches. CDR3 DNA: TGTGCCAGCAGGAGGACAGGGGGCACTGAAGCTTTCTTT. Its protein product is CASRRTGGTEAFF.

The chain employs TRBV7-2 and TRBJ1-5; no firm D call. CDR3 length equals 15 residues. V was cut by 4 bases and J by 0 bases, with 10 bases left in between. Per the germline V gene, CDR1 is SGHTA and CDR2 is FQGNSA. CDR3 sequence (DNA): TGTGCCAGCAGCTACCGGGAATCTAGCAATCAGCCCCAGCATTTT. It codes for CASSYRESSNQPQHF.

The table lists this clone with a few counts. This CDR3 reads CASSFSGGAYEQYF. CDR3 in DNA: TGTGCCAGCAGCTTTAGCGGGGGGGCCTACGAGCAGTACTTC. J is TRBJ2-7 and V is TRBV11-2, with 11 bases fitting TRBD2. Germline V gene data show CDR1 as SGHAT and CDR2 as FQNNGV. Trimming took 3 bases from V and 2 from J; bases not matched to a gene: 0. This CDR3 contains 14 residues.

The CDR3 DNA follows: TGTGCCAGCAGCCCACGGGACAACTCCTACGAGCAGTACTTC. Amino acids: CASSPRDNSYEQYF. The rearrangement links TRBV7-9 to TRBJ2-7; D may be TRBD1 (6 bases). V gave up 5 bases and J gave up 0 bases, with 11 bases separating them. Germline V lookup: CDR1 SEHNR, CDR2 FQNEAQ (reference sequence). CDR3 length: 14 amino acids.

The rearrangement links TRBV7-8 to TRBJ1-6; TRBD1 matches at 10 bases. The CDR3 covers 18 residues. In germline, CDR1 is SGHVS, CDR2 FQNEAQ. The ends lost 3 bases at V and 10 bases at J; junction bases unmatched: 15. For the CDR3, the DNA is TGTGCCAGCAGCTTGACACGGGACAGGGGACATCCCAAGTCACCCCTCCACTTT. Protein sequence: CASSLTRDRGHPKSPLHF.

The chain couples TRBV28 to TRBJ1-4, with 10 bases aligning to TRBD1. CDR1 is MDHEN, CDR2 SYDVKM, per germline. V gave up 7 bases and J gave up 5 bases; unmatched junction bases: 10. The CDR3 extends over 16 amino acids. CDR3 protein: CASTGHGTGANEKLFF. The CDR3 bases are TGTGCCAGCACGGGCCACGGGACAGGGGCGAATGAAAAACTGTTTTTT.

This clone was observed a handful of times. The chain is built from TRBV6-5 and TRBJ2-7; possible D gene TRBD1, 5 bases. Trimming took off 7 bases at V and 5 bases at J, with 15 bases between the two ends. This CDR3 is 13 amino acids long. CDR1 is MNHEY, CDR2 SVGAGI, per germline. The CDR3: CASTRKGVNEQYF. The CDR3 bases are TGTGCCAGCACTAGAAAAGGGGTGAACGAGCAGTACTTC.

V is TRBV5-1 and J is TRBJ1-4; 8 nucleotides agree with TRBD1. CDR3 size: 14 residues. Trimming removed 7 bases from V and 8 bases from J; junction bases left unmatched: 10. The germline gives CDR1 SGHRS, CDR2 YFSETQ. The CDR3 bases are TGCGCCAGCTCCCAGGGACAGGCGAGAGAAAAACTGTTTTTT. Translation gives CASSQGQAREKLFF.

This chain uses TRBV27 with TRBJ2-7; TRBD1 agrees at 11 bases. The CDR3 runs 17 residues. Looked up from germline, CDR1 is MNHEY and CDR2 is SMNVEV (reference sequence). Trimming removed 2 bases from V and 1 base from J; junction bases left unmatched: 7. The CDR3 coding sequence is TGTGCCAGCAGTTTAATCCGGACAGGGGGCGCATCCTACGAGCAGTACTTC. It codes for CASSLIRTGGASYEQYF.

The chain employs TRBV28 and TRBJ2-6; possibly TRBD1 for D (5 bases). Trimming took 2 bases from V and 0 from J, leaving 5 bases between them. The CDR3 length is 15 residues. CDR1 and CDR2 from the germline V gene are MDHEN and SYDVKM. For the CDR3, the DNA is TGTGCCAGCAGTTTACAGGGCTCTGGGGCCAACGTCCTGACTTTC. Amino acid sequence: CASSLQGSGANVLTF.

This clone was seen a handful of times. The CDR3 here is CASIWTGGAYGYTF. The CDR3, as DNA: TGTGCCAGCATCTGGACAGGGGGCGCTTATGGCTACACCTTC. This sequence joins TRBV2 and TRBJ1-2; TRBD1 matches at 11 bases. V trimming: 7 bases; J trimming: 5 bases; junction bases outside the gene matches: 6. The CDR3 runs to 14 residues. Germline loops: CDR1 SNHLY, CDR2 FYNNEI.

This clone was seen more than once but under ten times. The CDR3, as DNA: TGTGCCAGCGGGCGTACAGGGGGCGGAGACAATGAGCAGTTCTTC. Protein product: CASGRTGGGDNEQFF. The rearrangement joins TRBV5-4 to TRBJ2-1; 9 bases match TRBD1. Losses at the gene ends were 7 bases for V and 5 bases for J; bases not matched to a gene: 10. The V gene's germline CDR1 is SGHNT and CDR2 YYREEE (reference sequence). This CDR3 has 15 amino acids.

The J gene is TRBJ1-4, the V gene TRBV7-2; maybe TRBD1 (5 bases). Germline V gene lookup returns CDR1 SGHTA and CDR2 FQGNSA. The CDR3 contains 14 residues. Trimming took off 3 bases at V and 7 bases at J, with 12 bases between the two ends. DNA for the CDR3: TGTGCCAGCAGCTTGATAGGACAAGGTGAAAAACTGTTTTTT. The encoded protein is CASSLIGQGEKLFF.

The V call is TRBV5-1, the J call TRBJ1-1, with a tentative D call TRBD1 (5 bases). Germline CDR1 SGHRS, CDR2 YFSETQ. Trimming removed 1 base at V and 1 base at J, with 11 bases between. The CDR3 spans 15 residues. The chain's CDR3 is CASSLYGAANTEAFF. CDR3 in DNA: TGCGCCAGCAGCTTGTATGGGGCAGCGAACACTGAAGCTTTCTTT. The whole variable domain, filled in from reference TRBV5-1 and TRBJ1-1, reads KAGVTQTPRYLIKTRGQQVTLSCSPISGHRSVSWYQQTPGQGLQFLFEYFSETQRNKGNFPGRFSGRQFSNSRSEMNVSTLELGDSALYLCASSLYGAANTEAFFGQGTRLTVV.

The chain has TRBV9 and TRBJ1-2, with 7 bases fitting TRBD1. Germline CDR1 reads SGDLS; CDR2 reads YYNGEE. The CDR3 has 14 amino acids. V trimming: 0 bases; J trimming: 4 bases; junction bases outside the gene matches: 3. CDR3 sequence (DNA): TGTGCCAGCAGCGTAGTGCAGGGGGTCTATGGCTACACCTTC. It specifies CASSVVQGVYGYTF.

The rearrangement links TRBV18 to TRBJ2-2; TRBD1 matches 8 bases. V shed 3 bases, J shed 3 bases, and the junction held 6 bases outside the gene matches. CDR1 and CDR2 from the germline V gene are KGHSH and LQKENI. The CDR3 is 16 residues long. CDR3 DNA sequence: TGTGCCAGCTCACCCCGGACAGGGTACGACACCGGGGAGCTGTTTTTT. The encoded protein is CASSPRTGYDTGELFF.

V usage is TRBV7-2 and J usage is TRBJ1-3, with D possibly being TRBD1 (5 bases). The CDR3 extends over 16 amino acids. The ends were cut back, 4 bases at V and 0 bases at J, with 13 bases in the middle. The germline V gene has CDR1 SGHTA and CDR2 FQGNSA. CDR3 sequence (DNA): TGTGCCAGCAGCTACCTTCGGCAGGGCTCTGGAAACACCATATATTTT. The encoded protein is CASSYLRQGSGNTIYF.

The rearrangement uses TRBV9 and TRBJ1-2, with 8 nucleotides matching TRBD1. Germline CDR1 reads SGDLS; CDR2 reads YYNGEE. The CDR3 spans 12 residues. Losses at the gene ends were 7 bases for V and 8 bases for J; bases not matched to a gene: 7. Written as DNA, the CDR3 is TGTGCCAGCCTAGGACAGGGTTTGGGCTACACCTTC. It codes for CASLGQGLGYTF.

The genes are TRBV7-9 and TRBJ1-5; D call uncertain. The germline V and J ends were trimmed by 1 base and 0 bases, with 7 bases remaining between them. The CDR3 is 15 residues long. CDR1 and CDR2 from the germline V gene are SEHNR and FQNEAQ (reference sequence). Written as DNA, the CDR3 is TGTGCCAGCAGCTTAGGCGGATCTAGCAATCAGCCCCAGCATTTT. This codes for CASSLGGSSNQPQHF.

V and J are TRBV9 and TRBJ1-1, with 7 bases that match TRBD1. V was pared by 4 bases and J by 6 bases, with 15 bases of the junction left unmatched. The CDR3 is made up of 16 amino acids. Germline V gene sequence: CDR1 SGDLS, CDR2 YYNGEE. The CDR3 loop is CASSTRQGIVVSEAFF. The CDR3 DNA follows: TGTGCCAGCAGCACCCGACAGGGAATTGTAGTCTCTGAAGCTTTCTTT.